Shown below are 7 T cell receptor beta chains from a single sample sequenced in a study of Ad26.COV2.S vaccination and SARS-CoV-2 variants. Method: immunoSEQ multiplex PCR; TCRdb's copy keeps in-frame clones and lacks some. The sample has some 320,000 clones, 70% to 90% seen once. Treatment defined: about 20 received Ad26.COV2.S at low or high dose, single or two shots; 5 received placebo; per-sample allocation not given. Vaccine and placebo recipients were sampled on day 63 after the first injection. Sequenced here: peripheral blood, sampled in a trial of Ad26.COV2.S vaccine versus placebo. All receptors derive from a person between 18 and 59 years old who received the Ad26.COV2.S COVID-19 vaccine or a placebo.

The V and J genes are TRBV9 and TRBJ1-1; D uncertain. CDR1 is SGDLS, CDR2 YYNGEE, per germline. There are 12 residues in the CDR3. V gave up 0 bases and J gave up 11 bases, with 11 bases separating them. CDR3: CASSVDSGLAFF. The CDR3 region has the DNA TGTGCCAGCAGCGTAGATTCCGGGCTCGCTTTCTTT.

V gene TRBV5-3 combines with J gene TRBJ2-3; the match to TRBD2 covers 9 bases. TRBV5-3 is given ORF status, its function remaining uncertain. The CDR3 is 16 amino acids. The V gene end was trimmed by 0 bases and the J gene end by 6 bases; junction bases not matched to a gene: 8. DNA for the CDR3: TGTGCCAGAAGCTTGGGGCGGGCTAGCGGGGACGATACGCAGTATTTT. It translates to CARSLGRASGDDTQYF.

The J gene is TRBJ1-5, the V gene TRBV4-1; possibly TRBD1 for D (5 bases). The CDR3 totals 14 residues. Germline V gene lookup returns CDR1 MGHRA and CDR2 YSYEKL. The ends were cut back, 5 bases at V and 9 bases at J, with 17 bases in the middle. The CDR3 DNA reads as TGCGCCAGCAGCGTCCGGGACGGCCAATGGCCCCAGCATTTT. It codes for CASSVRDGQWPQHF.

The chain has TRBV9 and TRBJ2-3; 7 bases agree with TRBD2. The CDR3 contains 17 residues. After removal of 4 bases from V and 0 bases from J, the junction contained 11 bases not matched to a gene. Germline CDR1 and CDR2: SGDLS and YYNGEE. CDR3 loop: CASSQGLSRSSTDTQYF. CDR3 coding DNA: TGTGCCAGCAGCCAGGGACTATCCAGATCTAGCACAGATACGCAGTATTTT.

The J gene is TRBJ1-1, the V gene TRBV29-1; 9 nucleotides line up with TRBD1. This CDR3 is 14 amino acids long. V lost 7 bases and J lost 4; bases outside the gene matches: 10. The germline V gene encodes CDR1 SQVTM and CDR2 ANQGSEA. CDR3 amino acids: CSALQGAGSTEAFF. CDR3 in DNA: TGCAGCGCCCTACAGGGGGCGGGCTCCACTGAAGCTTTCTTT.

This chain connects TRBV2 to TRBJ1-3, with 7 bases matching TRBD1. Per germline, CDR1 SNHLY and CDR2 FYNNEI. Trimming cost V 8 bases and J 3 bases; bases outside gene matches: 7. CDR3 length: 14 residues. DNA for the CDR3: TGTGCCAGCCTAGGGGGCCTGGGTGGAAACACCATATATTTT. This sequence encodes CASLGGLGGNTIYF.

The table lists this clone with a count of one. V is TRBV3-1 (or the pseudogene TRBV3-2) and J is TRBJ2-3; 9 bases match TRBD2. V lost 3 bases, J lost 2 bases, and 9 bases stayed unmatched. Germline CDR1 reads LGHDT; CDR2 reads YNNKEL (reference sequence). CDR3 length: 17 residues. The DNA for the CDR3 is TGTGCCAGCAGCCAGGGCGTGGCTAGCGGGGCCACAGATACGCAGTATTTT. Protein sequence: CASSQGVASGATDTQYF.